These T cell receptor beta chains were read from a single sample in a study of T-cell memory formation after mild COVID-19. TCRdb independently ran MiXCR on the 5' RACE reads; one entry per CDR3 protein. The sample shows over 350,000 distinct CDR3 sequences, 15% to 20% of them seen only once. Specimen: PBMCs or a T cell subset sorted from them (not recorded which). These receptors all stem from a man aged 18 to 30 who had mild COVID-19 (a few samples of this study predate the infection). Cell type and time point are not known. Each CDR3 is given with its conserved first and last residue. A D gene is named only where the DNA matches it firmly. Only part of the rows carry a size: once, few, many, or a class if the clone is expanded.

TRBJ1-1,few,-,TRBV7-2,TGTGCCAGCAGCCACCGGGACATCATGAACACTGAAGCTTTCTTT,CASSHRDIMNTEAFF
TRBJ2-4,-,-,TRBV5-4,TGTGCCAGCAGCTTGGCCATCGGAGATACAGCCAAAAACATTCAGTACTTC,CASSLAIGDTAKNIQYF
TRBJ1-2,few,TRBD1,TRBV6-5,TGTGCCAGCAGATTTCAGGGGGCCGACTATGGCTACACCTTC,CASRFQGADYGYTF
TRBJ1-5,-,-,TRBV12-3/TRBV12-4,TGTGCCAGCAGCACCGGGAGGCGGCAGGATCAGCCCCAGCATTTT,CASSTGRRQDQPQHF
TRBJ2-7,few,-,TRBV5-1,TGCGCCAGCAGCCCCCTTTCGGGGGCCATTTACGAGCAGTACTTC,CASSPLSGAIYEQYF
TRBJ2-2,-,TRBD2,TRBV4-2,TGTGCCAGCAGCCAAGTCGGCGGGGGGCCGGCCACCGGGGAGCTGTTTTTT,CASSQVGGGPATGELFF
TRBJ1-1,-,TRBD1,TRBV7-9,TGTGCCAGCAGCCAAGGACAGGGGAGGAGGAGGACTGAAGCTTTCTTT,CASSQGQGRRRTEAFF
TRBJ2-6,few,-,TRBV29-1,TGCAGCGTTGAAGTAGGGATCACTGGGGCCAACGTCCTGACTTTC,CSVEVGITGANVLTF
TRBJ1-3,many,-,TRBV7-8,TGTGCCAGCAGCTTAGGAAGGGTCTCTGGAAACACCATATATTTT,CASSLGRVSGNTIYF
TRBJ1-4,-,-,TRBV15,TGTGCCACCAGCAGGGGGGCAGGGACGAAGACTAATGAAAAACTGTTTTTT,CATSRGAGTKTNEKLFF
TRBJ2-5,-,-,TRBV10-3,TGTGCCATCAGTGAGGGAGGGAAAGAGACCCAGTACTTC,CAISEGGKETQYF
TRBJ2-2,-,-,TRBV7-2,TGTGCCAGCAGCCCGATCTGGGGGGAGCTGTTTTTT,CASSPIWGELFF
TRBJ1-2,few,-,TRBV5-1,TGCGCCAGCAGCCCGCGGCAGGATCTCTATGGCTACACCTTC,CASSPRQDLYGYTF
TRBJ2-3,-,TRBD2,TRBV5-1,TGCGCCAGCAGCTTGGGAAACACGGTGGGAGGGGATACGCAGTATTTT,CASSLGNTVGGDTQYF
TRBJ2-5,few,TRBD2,TRBV12-3/TRBV12-4,TGTGCCAGCAGTTTAGTAGCGGGGGTTCAAGAGACCCAGTACTTC,CASSLVAGVQETQYF
TRBJ2-5,-,-,TRBV7-3,TGTGCCAGCAGCTTGGGGCAGGAGAATTTAGAGGAGACCCAGTACTTC,CASSLGQENLEETQYF
TRBJ2-7,-,TRBD1,TRBV4-1,TGCGCCAGCAGTGTGACAGGGGTGGCCTCCTACGAGCAGTACTTC,CASSVTGVASYEQYF
TRBJ2-3,-,-,TRBV11-3,TGTGCCAGCAGCGGGGCTAGCTCAGATACGCAGTATTTT,CASSGASSDTQYF
TRBJ1-6,-,TRBD1,TRBV10-3,TGTGCCACCAGGACAGGGAGAAATTCACCCCTCCACTTT,CATRTGRNSPLHF
TRBJ1-1,-,-,TRBV12-3/TRBV12-4,TGTGCCAGCAGCCGCTACCCCCCTTCGGATGCTTTCTTT,CASSRYPPSDAFF
TRBJ1-2,few,-,TRBV3-2,TGTGCCAGCAGCCAAGATCCCGGGACAGGGTGTGGGTACTATGGCTACACCTTC,CASSQDPGTGCGYYGYTF
TRBJ2-2,-,TRBD2,TRBV5-1,TGCGCCAGCAGCTTGACCCAGCGGGGGACCACCGGGGAGCTGTTTTTT,CASSLTQRGTTGELFF
TRBJ2-1,many,TRBD1,TRBV5-1,TGCGCCAGCAGCTTGCCAGGGGGCCATGAGCAGTTCTTC,CASSLPGGHEQFF
TRBJ2-1,-,TRBD2,TRBV27,TGTGCCAGCAGTTTTCCCCCTCGGACTAGCGGGGCGAATGAGCAGTTCTTC,CASSFPPRTSGANEQFF
TRBJ1-1,-,-,TRBV5-4,TGTGCCAGCAGCTTTTTTACAGGGCCATCCACTGAAGCTTTCTTT,CASSFFTGPSTEAFF
TRBJ1-1,-,-,TRBV4-1,TGCGCCAGCAGCCAAGTAATGGTGTCGGGGGGCACTGAAGCTTTCTTT,CASSQVMVSGGTEAFF